This TCR beta chain originates from a study of identical twins. Study-wide results and limits: Reduced insertions were recorded for abundant cord blood beta clonotypes, with no such pattern in memory repertoires. Zero-insertion analyses might be partly confounded by invariant T cells like MAIT and iNKT.

This clonotype was seen at least ten times. The target antigen is unknown. Trimming cost V 11 bases and J 4 bases, with 12 bases left between them. The germline gives CDR1 MNHEY, CDR2 SVGEGT. The CDR3 consists of 12 residues. A universal primer binding site was introduced by template switching. The final cDNA contained unique molecular identifiers. Via MiXCR, TCRdb re-called the 5' RACE reads, giving one row per CDR3 protein. The repertoire holds fewer than 250,000 distinct CDR3 sequences, with roughly 7.5% as singletons. The same sample was also used in a study of yellow fever vaccine responses in identical twins. In that study: In identical twins, vaccine T cell responses appeared partly shared and partly individual.

The sequenced sample was CD8+ T cells sorted from blood. The V call is TRBV6-2 or TRBV6-3, the J call TRBJ2-1; the D is unclear. The TCR was taken from a young woman in good health. CDR3 bases: TGTGCCGTCCAATATAATTACAATGAGCAGTTCTTC. Amino acid sequence: CAVQYNYNEQFF.